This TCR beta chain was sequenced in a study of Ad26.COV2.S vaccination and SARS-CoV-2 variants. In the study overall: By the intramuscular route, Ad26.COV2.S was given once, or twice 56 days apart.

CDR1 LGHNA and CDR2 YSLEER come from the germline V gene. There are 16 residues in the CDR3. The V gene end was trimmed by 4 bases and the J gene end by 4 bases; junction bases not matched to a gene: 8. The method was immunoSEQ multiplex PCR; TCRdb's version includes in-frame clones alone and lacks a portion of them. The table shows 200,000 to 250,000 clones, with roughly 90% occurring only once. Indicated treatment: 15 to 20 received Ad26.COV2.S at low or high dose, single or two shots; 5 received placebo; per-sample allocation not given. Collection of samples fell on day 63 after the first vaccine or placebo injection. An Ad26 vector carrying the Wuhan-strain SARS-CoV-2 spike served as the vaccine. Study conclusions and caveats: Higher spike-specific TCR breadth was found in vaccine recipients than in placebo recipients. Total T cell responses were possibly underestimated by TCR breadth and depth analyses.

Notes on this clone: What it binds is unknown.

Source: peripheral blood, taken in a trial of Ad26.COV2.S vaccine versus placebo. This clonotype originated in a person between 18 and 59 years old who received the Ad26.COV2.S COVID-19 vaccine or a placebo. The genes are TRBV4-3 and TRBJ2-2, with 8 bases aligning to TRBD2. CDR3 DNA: TGCGCCAGCAGCCCATTTCTGGCGGGGGGCACCGGGGAGCTGTTTTTT. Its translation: CASSPFLAGGTGELFF.